This TCR beta chain was sequenced for a study of blood T cell repertoires in COVID-19. Study-wide background: The United States, Italy and Spain provided the acute and convalescent COVID-19 samples. The analysed material was cDNA or gDNA that came from T cells, B-cell-depleted T cells, or PBMCs.

This CDR3 contains 14 residues. V lost 2 bases and J 0 bases, leaving 6 bases between the germline ends. Germline CDR1 and CDR2: MNHNY and SVGAGI (reference sequence). Authors' methods: Amplifying reference gene primers gave estimates of nucleated cell counts. Assay used: immunoSEQ multiplex PCR; TCRdb lists only in-frame clones, some missing. D and trimming were read from the DNA, whereas the V and J calls and clone size are those reported in that table. The sample holds 95,000 to 110,000 clones, 70% to 90% seen once. The chain employs TRBV6-6 and TRBJ2-3; no clear D gene. This receptor was identified in a man aged 50 to 60 in a cohort sampled during active COVID-19. Sequenced: peripheral blood. The CDR3 loop reads CASSYGRSTDTQYF. In DNA form, the CDR3 reads TGTGCCAGCAGTTACGGTCGGAGCACAGATACGCAGTATTTT.